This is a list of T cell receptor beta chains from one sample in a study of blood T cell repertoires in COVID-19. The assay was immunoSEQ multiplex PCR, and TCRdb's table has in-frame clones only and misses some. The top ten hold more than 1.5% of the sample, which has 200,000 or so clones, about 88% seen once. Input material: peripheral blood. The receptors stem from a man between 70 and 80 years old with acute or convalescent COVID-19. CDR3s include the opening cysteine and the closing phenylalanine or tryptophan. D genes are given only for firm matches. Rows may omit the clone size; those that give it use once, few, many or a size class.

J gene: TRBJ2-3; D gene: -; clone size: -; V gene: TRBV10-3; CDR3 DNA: TGTGCCAACGGAGGGGCACCAAGCCTCCCAGATACGCAGTATTTT; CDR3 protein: CANGGAPSLPDTQYF
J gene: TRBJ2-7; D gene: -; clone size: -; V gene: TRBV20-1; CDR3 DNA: TGCAGTGCTAGTGATGGGGCAGGGAGGGAGCAGTACTTC; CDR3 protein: CSASDGAGREQYF
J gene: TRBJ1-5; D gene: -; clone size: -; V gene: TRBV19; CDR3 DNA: TGTGCCAGTAGTATTCAGCGGGGCAGCGCGCAGCCCCAGCATTTT; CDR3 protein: CASSIQRGSAQPQHF
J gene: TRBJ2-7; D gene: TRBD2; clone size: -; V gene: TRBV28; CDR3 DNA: TGTGCCAGCAGTTCTGGCGGGAGTTCTTACGAGCAGTACTTC; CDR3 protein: CASSSGGSSYEQYF
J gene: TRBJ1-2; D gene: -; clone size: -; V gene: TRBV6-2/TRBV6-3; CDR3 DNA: TGTGCCAGCAGTACGCCACCTACTAACTATGGCTACACCTTC; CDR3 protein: CASSTPPTNYGYTF
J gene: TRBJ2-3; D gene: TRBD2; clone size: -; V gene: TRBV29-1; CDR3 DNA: TGCAGCGTTTTTTCGTTGGCGGGAGTTATTAGGGACACAGATACGCAGTATTTT; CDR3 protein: CSVFSLAGVIRDTDTQYF
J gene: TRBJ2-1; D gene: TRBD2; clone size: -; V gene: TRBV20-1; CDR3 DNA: TGCAGTGCTAGTATTCCGGGACTAGCGGGCAACAATGAGCAGTTCTTC; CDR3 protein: CSASIPGLAGNNEQFF
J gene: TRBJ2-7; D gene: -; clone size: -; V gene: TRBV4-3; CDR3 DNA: TGCGCCAGCAGCCAAGATGGAGTGGCAGCCTACGAGCAGTACTTC; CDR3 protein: CASSQDGVAAYEQYF
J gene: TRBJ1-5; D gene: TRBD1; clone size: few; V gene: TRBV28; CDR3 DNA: TGTGCCAGCAGTCCCCGGACAGGGAGATCCAATCAGCCCCAGCATTTT; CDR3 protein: CASSPRTGRSNQPQHF
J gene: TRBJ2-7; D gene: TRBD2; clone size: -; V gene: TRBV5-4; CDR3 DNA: TGTGCCAGCAGGTCTAGCGGGAGCCCGGCTTTGTACGAGCAGTACTTC; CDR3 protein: CASRSSGSPALYEQYF
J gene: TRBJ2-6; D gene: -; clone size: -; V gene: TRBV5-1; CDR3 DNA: TGCGCCAGCAGCTCAGGCTCTGGGGCCAACGTCCTGACTTTC; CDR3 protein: CASSSGSGANVLTF
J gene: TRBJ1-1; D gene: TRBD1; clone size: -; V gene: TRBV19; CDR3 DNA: TGTGCCAGTAGTAGGAAGGGACAGGAAAACACTGAAGCTTTCTTT; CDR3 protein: CASSRKGQENTEAFF
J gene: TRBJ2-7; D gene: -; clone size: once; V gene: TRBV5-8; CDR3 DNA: TGTGCCAGCACCACATCGATAGCAGGGATCTACGAGCAGTACTTC; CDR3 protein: CASTTSIAGIYEQYF
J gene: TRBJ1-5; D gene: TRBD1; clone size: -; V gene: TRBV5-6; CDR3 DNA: TGTGCCAGCAGCCCCTGGGGACAGGATAATCAGCCCCAGCATTTT; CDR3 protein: CASSPWGQDNQPQHF
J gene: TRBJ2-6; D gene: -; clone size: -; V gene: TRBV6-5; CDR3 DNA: TGTGCCAGCAGTCGGGAGTTCTCTGGGGCCAACGTCCTGACTTTC; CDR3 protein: CASSREFSGANVLTF
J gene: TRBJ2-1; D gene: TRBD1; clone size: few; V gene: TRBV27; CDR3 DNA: TGTGCCAGCAGTTTTGACAGGGTGTGGGGAAACAATGAGCAGTTCTTC; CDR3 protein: CASSFDRVWGNNEQFF
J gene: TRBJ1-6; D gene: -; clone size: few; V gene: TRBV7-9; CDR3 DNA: TGTGCCAGCAGCTTAGGGGAGCTTTCACCCCTCCACTTT; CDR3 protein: CASSLGELSPLHF
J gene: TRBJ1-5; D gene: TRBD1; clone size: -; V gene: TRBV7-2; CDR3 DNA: TGTGCCAGCAGCTTAGAGACAGGGAGCAATCAGCCCCAGCATTTT; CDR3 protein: CASSLETGSNQPQHF
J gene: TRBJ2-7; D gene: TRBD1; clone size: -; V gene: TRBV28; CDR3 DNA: TGTGCCAGCACTAGACAGGGGTTCCAGGAGAAGTACTTC; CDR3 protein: CASTRQGFQEKYF
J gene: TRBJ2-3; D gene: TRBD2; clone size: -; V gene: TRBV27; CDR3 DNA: TGTGCCAGCAGTTCCACCGGGACTAGCCTACCCAAGAGTACAGATACGCAGTATTTT; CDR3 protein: CASSSTGTSLPKSTDTQYF
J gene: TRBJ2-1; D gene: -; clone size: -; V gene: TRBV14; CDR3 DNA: TGTGCCAGCAGCCAAGGACGGGTCTACAATGAGCAGTTCTTC; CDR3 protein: CASSQGRVYNEQFF
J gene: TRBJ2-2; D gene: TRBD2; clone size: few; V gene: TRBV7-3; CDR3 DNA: TGTGCCAGCAGCTTAACGTGGGCTAGCGGGACCGGGGAGCTGTTTTTT; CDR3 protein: CASSLTWASGTGELFF
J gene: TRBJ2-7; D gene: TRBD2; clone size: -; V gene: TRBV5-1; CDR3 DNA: TGCGCCAGCAGGCGGGAGGTTTACTCCTACGAGCAGTACTTC; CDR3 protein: CASRREVYSYEQYF
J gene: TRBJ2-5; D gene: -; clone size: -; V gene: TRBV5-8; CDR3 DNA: TGTGCCAGCAGATCGGGTTACAGGGAGCAAGAGACCCAGTACTTC; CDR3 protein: CASRSGYREQETQYF
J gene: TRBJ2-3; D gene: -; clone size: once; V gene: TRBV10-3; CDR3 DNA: TGTGCCATCACTGGGAGTAGCACAGATACGCAGTATTTT; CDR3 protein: CAITGSSTDTQYF
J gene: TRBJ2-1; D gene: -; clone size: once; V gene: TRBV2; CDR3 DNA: TGTGCCAGCAGTGTTGCCGGGGGTGAGCAGTTCTTC; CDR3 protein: CASSVAGGEQFF
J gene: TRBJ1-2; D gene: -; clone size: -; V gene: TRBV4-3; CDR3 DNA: TGCGCCAGCAGCCACGATCGGGGGGTCTACACCTTC; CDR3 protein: CASSHDRGVYTF
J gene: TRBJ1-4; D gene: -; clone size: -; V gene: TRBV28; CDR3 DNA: TGTGCCAGCAGTCTGTCGAGTGAAAAACTGTTTTTT; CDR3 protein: CASSLSSEKLFF
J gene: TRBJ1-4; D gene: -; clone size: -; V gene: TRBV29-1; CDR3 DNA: TGCAGCGTGGGTCGGGGTTCGGCTGAAAAACTGTTTTTT; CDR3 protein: CSVGRGSAEKLFF
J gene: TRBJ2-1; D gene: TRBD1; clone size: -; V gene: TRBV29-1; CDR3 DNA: TGCAGCGTTGGACAGGGGAGAAATGAGCAGTTCTTC; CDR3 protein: CSVGQGRNEQFF
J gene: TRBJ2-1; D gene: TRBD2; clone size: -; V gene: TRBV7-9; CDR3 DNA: TGTGCCAGCAGCTTTAGGCTAGCGGGATCCAATGAGCAGTTCTTC; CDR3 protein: CASSFRLAGSNEQFF
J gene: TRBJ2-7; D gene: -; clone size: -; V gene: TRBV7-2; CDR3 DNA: TGTGCCAGCAGCTTAACCGGGTTGAACGAGCAGTACTTC; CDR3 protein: CASSLTGLNEQYF
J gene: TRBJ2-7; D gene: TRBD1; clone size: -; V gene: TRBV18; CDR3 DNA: TGTGCCAGCTCACCCCGGGACAGGGACGGCGAGCAGTACTTC; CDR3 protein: CASSPRDRDGEQYF
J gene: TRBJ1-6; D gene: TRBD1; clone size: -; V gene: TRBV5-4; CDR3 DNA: TGTGCCAGCAGCTTGGGACAGGGGGCATTTTCACCCCTCCACTTT; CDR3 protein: CASSLGQGAFSPLHF
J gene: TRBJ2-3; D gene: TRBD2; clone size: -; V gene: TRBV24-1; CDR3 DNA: TGTGCCACCAGCCAGGGACTAGCGGGAGGTAGAGATACGCAGTATTTT; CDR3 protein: CATSQGLAGGRDTQYF
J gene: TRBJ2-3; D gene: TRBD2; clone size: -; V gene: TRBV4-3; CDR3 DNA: TGCGCCAGCAGCCAAGAATCGCTAGCGGGACGGGGGGATACTAGCACAGATACGCAGTATTTT; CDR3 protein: CASSQESLAGRGDTSTDTQYF
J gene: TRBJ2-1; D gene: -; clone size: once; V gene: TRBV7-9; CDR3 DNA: TGTGCCGCCGGGAACTCCTACAATGAGCAGTTCTTC; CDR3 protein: CAAGNSYNEQFF
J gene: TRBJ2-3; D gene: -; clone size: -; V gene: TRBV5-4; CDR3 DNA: TGTGCCAGCAGCTTGCAGGGAGGAGATACGCAGTATTTT; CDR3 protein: CASSLQGGDTQYF
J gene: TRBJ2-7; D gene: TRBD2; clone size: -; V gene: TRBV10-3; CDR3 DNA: TGTGCCACGCGCCGGGGAGGGTATTGGATCGAGCAGTACTTC; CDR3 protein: CATRRGGYWIEQYF
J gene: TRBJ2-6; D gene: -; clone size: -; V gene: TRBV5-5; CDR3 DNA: TGTGCCAGCAGCTACTTAAGCTCTGGGGCCAACGTCCTGACTTTC; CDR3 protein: CASSYLSSGANVLTF
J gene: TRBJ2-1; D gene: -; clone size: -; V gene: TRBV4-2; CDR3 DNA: TGTGCCAGCAGCCAAGAGCCTCACCTAAGACCAGGGAATACAGGTCGGGAGCAGTTCTTC; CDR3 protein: CASSQEPHLRPGNTGREQFF
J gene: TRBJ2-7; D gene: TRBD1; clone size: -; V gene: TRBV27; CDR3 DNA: TGTGCCAGCAGGCCAGGGGGTCTGAGTTACGAGCAGTACTTC; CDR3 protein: CASRPGGLSYEQYF
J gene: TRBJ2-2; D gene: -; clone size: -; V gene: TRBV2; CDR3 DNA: TGTGCCAGCAGCGACTTCCGGGGAGACGGGGAGCTGTTTTTT; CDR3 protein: CASSDFRGDGELFF